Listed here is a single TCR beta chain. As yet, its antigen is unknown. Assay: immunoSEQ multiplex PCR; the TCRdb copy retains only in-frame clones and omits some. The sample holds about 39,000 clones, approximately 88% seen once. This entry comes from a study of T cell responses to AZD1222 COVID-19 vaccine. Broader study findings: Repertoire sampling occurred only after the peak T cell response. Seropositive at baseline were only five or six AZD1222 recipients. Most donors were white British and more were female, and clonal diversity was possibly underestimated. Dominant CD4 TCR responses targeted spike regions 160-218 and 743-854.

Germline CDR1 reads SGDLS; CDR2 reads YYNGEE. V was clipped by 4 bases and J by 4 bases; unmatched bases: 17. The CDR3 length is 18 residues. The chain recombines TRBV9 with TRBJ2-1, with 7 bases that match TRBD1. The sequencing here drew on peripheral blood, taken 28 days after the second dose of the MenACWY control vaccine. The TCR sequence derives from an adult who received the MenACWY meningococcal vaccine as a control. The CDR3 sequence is CASSPRGDSSSLYNEQFF. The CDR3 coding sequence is TGTGCCAGCAGCCCAAGAGGGGACAGCTCCTCCTTGTACAATGAGCAGTTCTTC. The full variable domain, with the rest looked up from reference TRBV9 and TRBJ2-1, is DSGVTQTPKHLITATGQRVTLRCSPRSGDLSVYWYQQSLDQGLQFLIQYYNGEERAKGNILERFSAQQFPDLHSELNLSSLELGDSALYFCASSPRGDSSSLYNEQFFGPGTRLTVL.